Listed here are 25 T cell receptor beta chains from one sample, sequenced in a study of T cell clones after liver transplantation. Only in-frame clones appear in the TCRdb table, and some are missing; sequencing was by immunoSEQ multiplex PCR. The table has 45,000 or so clones, 85% to 90% seen once. This specimen was CD4+ T cells from blood, taken 24 months after liver transplant. These receptors were collected from a human patient who received a liver transplant. Some T cells may trace back to the graft donor.

This rearrangement joins TRBV19 to TRBJ1-4; 7 bases map to TRBD1. Germline loops: CDR1 LNHDA, CDR2 SQIVND (reference sequence). This CDR3 has 14 amino acids. V dropped 5 bases and J dropped 8; count of bases not matched to a gene: 8. CDR3 amino acids: CASSAGTAREKLFF. The DNA for the CDR3 is TGTGCCAGTAGTGCCGGGACAGCTCGGGAAAAACTGTTTTTT. Supplemented by reference TRBV19 and TRBJ1-4, the full variable domain reads DGGITQSPKYLFRKEGQNVTLSCEQNLNHDAMYWYRQDPGQGLRLIYYSQIVNDFQKGDIAEGYSVSREKKESFPLTVTSAQKNPTAFYLCASSAGTAREKLFFGSGTQLSVL.

The chain uses TRBV7-2 and TRBJ1-1; 7 positions agree with TRBD1. Germline V lookup: CDR1 SGHTA, CDR2 FQGNSA. V shed 6 bases, J shed 4 bases, and the junction held 11 bases outside the gene matches. CDR3 size: 15 residues. CDR3 nucleotide sequence: TGTGCCAGCAGACCACCTCAGGGGGGAGGCACTGAAGCTTTCTTT. It specifies CASRPPQGGGTEAFF.

The rearrangement joins TRBV19 to TRBJ1-1, with 8 bases that match TRBD1. Germline values: CDR1 LNHDA, CDR2 SQIVND (reference sequence). The J segment lost 3 bases and the V segment lost 8 bases, leaving 8 bases of the junction unmatched. CDR3 length: 14 amino acids. The CDR3 region is CASPGGAGDTEAFF. In DNA, the CDR3 is TGTGCCAGTCCAGGGGGCGCGGGGGACACTGAAGCTTTCTTT.

The chain couples TRBV6-5 to TRBJ2-7, with 9 bases identical to TRBD2. The CDR3 has 13 amino acids. J gave up 6 bases and V 5 bases, and 5 bases lay outside the gene matches. Germline CDR1 and CDR2: MNHEY and SVGAGI. The CDR3 region has the DNA TGTGCCAGCAGTCCCGGACTAGCGCGCGAGCAGTACTTC. Its protein product is CASSPGLAREQYF.

This chain uses TRBV5-1 with TRBJ1-5; the D is unclear. This CDR3 region has 15 residues. Germline V gene sequence: CDR1 SGHRS, CDR2 YFSETQ. Trimming shortened V by 2 bases and J by 0 bases, and 9 bases separated the two germline ends. The CDR3 coding sequence is TGCGCCAGCAGCTTCTCAGACCCTAGCAATCAGCCCCAGCATTTT. This sequence encodes CASSFSDPSNQPQHF.

In this sample, this clone turned up a few times. The CDR3 spells CAVLPEAFF. The DNA for the CDR3 is TGTGCCGTACTCCCTGAAGCTTTCTTT. The chain is built from TRBV9 and TRBJ1-1; D unclear. V was trimmed by 10 bases and J by 6 bases, leaving 7 bases between them. The germline V gene encodes CDR1 SGDLS and CDR2 YYNGEE. This CDR3 region has 9 residues.

This chain joins TRBV5-1 and TRBJ2-6; D might be TRBD1 (6 bases). The CDR3 sequence is 16 residues long. Trimming removed 0 bases from V and 4 bases from J, with 11 bases in between. Germline CDR1 SGHRS, CDR2 YFSETQ. For the CDR3, the DNA is TGCGCCAGCAGCTTGGGGCAGGGGTCGGGGGCCAACGTCCTGACTTTC. The encoded protein is CASSLGQGSGANVLTF. Variable domain in full (rest from reference TRBV5-1 and TRBJ2-6): KAGVTQTPRYLIKTRGQQVTLSCSPISGHRSVSWYQQTPGQGLQFLFEYFSETQRNKGNFPGRFSGRQFSNSRSEMNVSTLELGDSALYLCASSLGQGSGANVLTFGAGSRLTVL.

This rearrangement joins TRBV25-1 to TRBJ2-4; possible D gene TRBD2, 5 bases. This CDR3 has 16 amino acids. CDR1 is MGHDK and CDR2 is SYGVNS in the germline V gene. V was trimmed by 1 base and J by 6 bases, leaving 16 bases between them. The CDR3 sequence is CASSESPPARGNIQYF. The CDR3 nucleotides are TGTGCCAGCAGTGAATCCCCCCCCGCCCGGGGAAACATTCAGTACTTC.

The CDR3 DNA is TGTGCCACCGGGGACAGGAGCTCTGGGGCCAACGTCCTGACTTTC. Translation gives CATGDRSSGANVLTF. J is TRBJ2-6 and V is TRBV10-3, with 8 bases that match TRBD1. This CDR3 has 15 amino acids. Germline loops: CDR1 ENHRY, CDR2 SYGVKD. The J segment lost 0 bases and the V segment lost 10 bases, leaving 5 bases of the junction unmatched.

A remark on this clone: A junction end diverges from the germline sequence, so it may reflect a read error. This chain connects TRBV18 to TRBJ2-7, with D possibly TRBD2 on 6 matching bases. Germline V gene data show CDR1 as KGHSH and CDR2 as LQKENI. CDR3 length: 12 residues. CDR3 in DNA: TGTGCCAGCTCCCGGAGGGGATACGGGCAGTACTTC. Protein product: CASSRRGYGQYF.

The V call is TRBV9, the J call TRBJ2-3; D not certain. This CDR3 has 15 amino acids. Germline V lookup: CDR1 SGDLS, CDR2 YYNGEE. Trimming left V 4 bases short and J 5 bases short, with 17 bases between. DNA of the CDR3: TGTGCCAGCAGCCCGGACCACAATTCGGGAGATACGCAGTATTTT. It specifies CASSPDHNSGDTQYF.

V gene TRBV5-5 combines with J gene TRBJ2-7; 7 positions agree with TRBD1. The CDR3 is 15 residues long. The germline V gene encodes CDR1 SGHKS and CDR2 YYEKEE (reference sequence). V was pared by 2 bases and J by 0 bases, with 5 bases of the junction left unmatched. For the CDR3, the DNA is TGTGCCAGCAGCTTTTCCGGGACAGTCTCCTACGAGCAGTACTTC. It is translated as CASSFSGTVSYEQYF.

The chain uses TRBV4-3 and TRBJ1-5, with a weak D call TRBD1 (5 bases). There are 13 residues in the CDR3. Deletions cut 3 bases from V and 7 bases from J, with 10 bases between. CDR1 is LGHNA and CDR2 is YSLEER in the germline V gene. The CDR3 protein is CASSHRSGQPQHF. The CDR3 bases are TGCGCCAGCAGCCATAGATCAGGGCAGCCCCAGCATTTT.

The rearrangement links TRBV7-2 to TRBJ1-4; perhaps TRBD1 as D (5 bases). Per germline, CDR1 SGHTA and CDR2 FQGNSA. Trimming took off 5 bases at V and 11 bases at J, with 18 bases between the two ends. The CDR3 covers 14 residues. As DNA, the CDR3 is TGTGCCAGCAGCGCTGATGGGGCTGGGGAGAAACTGTTTTTT. It translates to CASSADGAGEKLFF.

In its sample, this clone was seen a few times. V is TRBV2 and J is TRBJ2-3; D remains unclear. Germline V lookup: CDR1 SNHLY, CDR2 FYNNEI. CDR3 size: 11 residues. The germline V and J ends were trimmed by 6 bases and 2 bases, with 3 bases remaining between them. The CDR3 sequence is CASRPTDTQYF. The CDR3 DNA follows: TGTGCCAGCAGACCCACAGATACGCAGTATTTT.

V and J are TRBV19 and TRBJ1-4, with TRBD1 matching 9 bases. The CDR3 is made up of 15 amino acids. V was pared by 5 bases and J by 6 bases, with 7 bases of the junction left unmatched. Germline assignment: CDR1 LNHDA and CDR2 SQIVND (reference sequence). CDR3 amino acids: CASSGTGGKDEKLFF. The CDR3 DNA follows: TGTGCCAGTAGTGGTACAGGGGGCAAGGATGAAAAACTGTTTTTT.

The chain employs TRBV30 and TRBJ1-5, with D unresolved. Trimming removed 2 bases at V and 2 bases at J, with 7 bases between. Germline values: CDR1 GTSNPN, CDR2 SVGIG (reference sequence). The CDR3 extends over 13 amino acids. DNA of the CDR3: TGTGCCTGGAGTTTGAGGGGCAATCAGCCCCAGCATTTT. This translates into CAWSLRGNQPQHF.

This chain uses TRBV5-1 with TRBJ2-7; weak D call: TRBD1 (5 bases). CDR1 is SGHRS and CDR2 is YFSETQ in the germline V gene. The CDR3 runs to 12 residues. The ends were cut back, 5 bases at V and 2 bases at J, with 8 bases in the middle. The CDR3 reads CASRKQAYEQYF. In DNA form, the CDR3 reads TGCGCCAGCAGAAAACAGGCCTACGAGCAGTACTTC.

The chain combines TRBV5-1 with TRBJ1-2, with 11 bases matching TRBD1. Trimming removed 0 bases from V and 8 bases from J; junction bases left unmatched: 6. The CDR3 runs to 15 residues. CDR1 SGHRS and CDR2 YFSETQ come from the germline V gene. CDR3 residues: CASSLAGTGGRGYTF. CDR3 nucleotides: TGCGCCAGCAGCTTGGCCGGGACAGGGGGACGGGGCTACACCTTC.

The gene calls are TRBV19 and TRBJ2-5, with D perhaps TRBD2 (5 bases). Between the trimmed V and J ends, which lost 5 bases and 2 bases, there was a span of 12 bases. The CDR3 totals 14 residues. The germline gives CDR1 LNHDA, CDR2 SQIVND (reference sequence). The CDR3 coding sequence is TGTGCCAGTAGTCCAGGACTTAGGCAAGAGACCCAGTACTTC. Amino acid sequence: CASSPGLRQETQYF.

This clone was seen a single time. The V gene is TRBV19, the J gene TRBJ2-2; D is undetermined. The CDR3 contains 15 residues. Germline-derived CDR1 and CDR2 are LNHDA and SQIVND (reference sequence). V lost 4 bases to trimming and J lost 6 bases, with 15 bases between them. CDR3 loop: CASSKRWGIAGELFF. Here the CDR3 DNA reads TGTGCCAGTAGTAAGAGGTGGGGTATCGCCGGGGAGCTGTTTTTT.

This chain connects TRBV7-8 to TRBJ1-1; TRBD1 agrees at 12 bases. V was clipped by 0 bases and J by 4 bases; unmatched bases: 9. The CDR3 has 18 residues. The V gene's germline CDR1 is SGHVS and CDR2 FQNEAQ. For the CDR3, the DNA is TGTGCCAGCAGCTTAGCTTCGGGGACAGGGGGCGGAGGCACTGAAGCTTTCTTT. Its translation is CASSLASGTGGGGTEAFF.

The chain joins TRBV18 to TRBJ2-1, with 12 bases fitting TRBD2. Germline V lookup: CDR1 KGHSH, CDR2 LQKENI. The CDR3 totals 21 residues. Trimming at V came to 1 base and at J to 6 bases, leaving 19 bases not matched to a gene. CDR3 amino acids: CASSPLLAGGPGTATTNEQFF. CDR3 in DNA: TGTGCCAGCTCACCACTTCTAGCGGGAGGGCCGGGGACGGCTACAACCAATGAGCAGTTCTTC. Drawing the rest from reference TRBV18 and TRBJ2-1, the complete variable domain is NAGVMQNPRHLVRRRGQEARLRCSPMKGHSHVYWYRQLPEEGLKFMVYLQKENIIDESGMPKERFSAEFPKEGPSILRIQQVVRGDSAAYFCASSPLLAGGPGTATTNEQFFGPGTRLTVL.

This chain joins TRBV5-1 and TRBJ1-1; TRBD1 matches at 9 bases. J was trimmed by 5 bases and V by 2 bases; bases with no gene match: 7. CDR1 and CDR2 (germline): SGHRS, YFSETQ. This CDR3 has 15 amino acids. CDR3 nucleotides: TGCGCCAGCAGCTTAATTGGACAGGGGTCTACTGAAGCTTTCTTT. Translating gives CASSLIGQGSTEAFF.

The chain is built from TRBV28 and TRBJ1-2; D perhaps matches TRBD1 (6 bases). V was clipped by 6 bases and J by 4 bases, with 12 bases between them. The CDR3 runs 13 residues. CDR1 and CDR2 from the germline V gene are MDHEN and SYDVKM. CDR3 in DNA: TGTGCCAGCAGCTCCGACAGGCTCTATGGCTACACCTTC. This gives the protein CASSSDRLYGYTF.